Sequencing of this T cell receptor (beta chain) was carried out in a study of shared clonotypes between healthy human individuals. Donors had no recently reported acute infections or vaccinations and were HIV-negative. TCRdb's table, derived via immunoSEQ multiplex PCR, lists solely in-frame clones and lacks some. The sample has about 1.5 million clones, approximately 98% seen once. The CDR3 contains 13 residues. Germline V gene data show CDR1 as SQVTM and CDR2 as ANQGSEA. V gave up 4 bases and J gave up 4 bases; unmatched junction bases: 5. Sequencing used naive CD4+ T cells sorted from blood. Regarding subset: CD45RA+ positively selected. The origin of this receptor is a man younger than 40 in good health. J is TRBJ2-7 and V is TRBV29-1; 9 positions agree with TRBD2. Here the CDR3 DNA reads TGCAGCGTTGTCGGTAGCGGGAGTTACGAGCAGTACTTC. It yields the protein CSVVGSGSYEQYF.